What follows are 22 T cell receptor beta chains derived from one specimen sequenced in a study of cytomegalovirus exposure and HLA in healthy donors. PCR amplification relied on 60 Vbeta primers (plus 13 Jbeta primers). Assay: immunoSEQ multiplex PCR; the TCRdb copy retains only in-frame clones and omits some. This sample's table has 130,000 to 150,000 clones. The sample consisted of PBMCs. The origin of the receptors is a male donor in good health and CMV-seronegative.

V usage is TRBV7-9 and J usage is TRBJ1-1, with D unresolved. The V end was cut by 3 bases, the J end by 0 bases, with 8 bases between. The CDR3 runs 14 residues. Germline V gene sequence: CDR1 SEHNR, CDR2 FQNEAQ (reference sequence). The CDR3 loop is CASSFNSLNTEAFF. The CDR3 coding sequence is TGTGCCAGCAGCTTCAACAGCTTGAACACTGAAGCTTTCTTT.

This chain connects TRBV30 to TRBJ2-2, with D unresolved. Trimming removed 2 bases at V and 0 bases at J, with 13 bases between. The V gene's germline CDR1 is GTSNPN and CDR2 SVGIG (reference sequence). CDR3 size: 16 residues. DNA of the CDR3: TGTGCCTGGAGTCTACCGAAGTCCTCGAACACCGGGGAGCTGTTTTTT. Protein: CAWSLPKSSNTGELFF.

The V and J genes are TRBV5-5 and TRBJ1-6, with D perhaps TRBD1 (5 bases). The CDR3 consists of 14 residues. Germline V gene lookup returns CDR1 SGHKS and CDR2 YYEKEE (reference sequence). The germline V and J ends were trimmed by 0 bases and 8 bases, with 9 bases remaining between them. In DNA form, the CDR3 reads TGTGCCAGCAGCTTGGTGGGGCCTGATTCACCCCTCCACTTT. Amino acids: CASSLVGPDSPLHF.

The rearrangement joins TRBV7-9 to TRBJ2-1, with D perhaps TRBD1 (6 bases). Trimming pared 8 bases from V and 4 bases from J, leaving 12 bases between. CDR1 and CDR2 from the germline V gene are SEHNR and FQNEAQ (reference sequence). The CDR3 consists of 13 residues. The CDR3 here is CASRDTTYNEQFF. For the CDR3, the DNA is TGTGCCAGCCGGGACACGACTTACAATGAGCAGTTCTTC.

CDR3 in DNA: TGTGCCAGCAGCTTGGGAGGAGATGGCTACACCTTC. It yields the protein CASSLGGDGYTF. V usage is TRBV7-9 and J usage is TRBJ1-2, with no clear D. Trimming shortened V by 3 bases and J by 6 bases, and 8 bases separated the two germline ends. Germline CDR1 is SEHNR and CDR2 is FQNEAQ (reference sequence). This CDR3 comprises 12 residues.

This chain's CDR3 is CASTPGGGYGYTF. CDR3 DNA: TGTGCCAGCACCCCGGGGGGGGGATATGGCTACACCTTC. The chain employs TRBV6-1 and TRBJ1-2; perhaps TRBD1 as D (5 bases). The CDR3 has 13 residues. Germline loops: CDR1 MNHNS, CDR2 SASEGT. V lost 7 bases, J lost 5 bases, and 14 bases lay in between.

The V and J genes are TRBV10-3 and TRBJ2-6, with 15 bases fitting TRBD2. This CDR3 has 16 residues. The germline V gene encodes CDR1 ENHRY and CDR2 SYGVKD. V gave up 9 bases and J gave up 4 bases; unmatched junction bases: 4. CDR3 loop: CAIGLAGGLGANVLTF. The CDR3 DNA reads TGTGCCATTGGACTAGCGGGGGGGCTCGGGGCCAACGTCCTGACTTTC.

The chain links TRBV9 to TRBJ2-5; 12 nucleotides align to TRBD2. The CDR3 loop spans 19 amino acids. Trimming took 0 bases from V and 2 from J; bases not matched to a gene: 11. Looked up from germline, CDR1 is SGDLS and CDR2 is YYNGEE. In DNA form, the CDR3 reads TGTGCCAGCAGCGTAGTTGCGGCTAGCGGGGGGGCCGGGCAAGAGACCCAGTACTTC. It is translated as CASSVVAASGGAGQETQYF. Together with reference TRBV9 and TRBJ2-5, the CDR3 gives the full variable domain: DSGVTQTPKHLITATGQRVTLRCSPRSGDLSVYWYQQSLDQGLQFLIQYYNGEERAKGNILERFSAQQFPDLHSELNLSSLELGDSALYFCASSVVAASGGAGQETQYFGPGTRLLVL.

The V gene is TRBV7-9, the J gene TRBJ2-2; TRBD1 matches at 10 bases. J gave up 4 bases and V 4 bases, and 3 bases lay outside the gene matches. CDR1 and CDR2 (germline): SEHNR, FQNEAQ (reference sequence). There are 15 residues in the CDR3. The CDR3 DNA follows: TGTGCCAGCAGCTCCGGGACAGGGGCCACCGGGGAGCTGTTTTTT. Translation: CASSSGTGATGELFF.

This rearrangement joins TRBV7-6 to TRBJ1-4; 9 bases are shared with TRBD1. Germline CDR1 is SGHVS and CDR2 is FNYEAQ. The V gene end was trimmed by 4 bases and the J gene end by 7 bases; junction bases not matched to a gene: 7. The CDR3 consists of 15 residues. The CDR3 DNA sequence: TGTGCCAGCAGCTCCCAGACAGGGGGGAGTGAAAAACTGTTTTTT. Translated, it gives CASSSQTGGSEKLFF.

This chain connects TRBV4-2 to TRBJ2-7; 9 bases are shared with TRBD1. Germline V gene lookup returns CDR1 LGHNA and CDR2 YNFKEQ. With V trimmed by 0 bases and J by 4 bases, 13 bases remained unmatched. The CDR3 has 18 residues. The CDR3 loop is CASSQDSLGTGLSYEQYF. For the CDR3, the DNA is TGTGCCAGCAGCCAAGACTCCCTGGGGACAGGGCTTAGTTACGAGCAGTACTTC.

The CDR3 reads CAWSMGRGNQPQHF. For the CDR3, the DNA is TGTGCCTGGAGTATGGGCAGGGGGAATCAGCCCCAGCATTTT. V usage is TRBV30 and J usage is TRBJ1-5; the match to TRBD1 covers 7 bases. This CDR3 is built from 14 residues. Germline loops: CDR1 GTSNPN, CDR2 SVGIG (reference sequence). J gave up 4 bases and V 2 bases, and 5 bases lay outside the gene matches.

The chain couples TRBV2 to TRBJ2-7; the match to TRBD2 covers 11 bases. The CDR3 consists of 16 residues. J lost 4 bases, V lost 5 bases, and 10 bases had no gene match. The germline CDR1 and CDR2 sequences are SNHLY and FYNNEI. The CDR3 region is CASSRLAGPGGYEQYF. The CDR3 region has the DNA TGTGCCAGCAGTCGACTAGCGGGGCCAGGGGGGTACGAGCAGTACTTC.

The DNA for the CDR3 is TGTGCCAGCAGCTCCCCACCCTCAGGAGGGAACACTGAAGCTTTCTTT. Amino acids: CASSSPPSGGNTEAFF. The V gene is TRBV7-9, the J gene TRBJ1-1; D remains unclear. The germline V and J ends were trimmed by 4 bases and 1 base, with 16 bases remaining between them. The CDR3 totals 16 residues. The germline V gene has CDR1 SEHNR and CDR2 FQNEAQ (reference sequence).

The CDR3 DNA sequence: TGTGCCAGCGCAGGGGGACTAGCGGCCTACGAGCAGTACTTC. Its protein product is CASAGGLAAYEQYF. This rearrangement joins TRBV25-1 to TRBJ2-7, with 11 bases aligning to TRBD2. CDR3 length: 14 residues. Germline CDR1 reads MGHDK; CDR2 reads SYGVNS. Trimming took 8 bases from V and 2 from J; bases not matched to a gene: 5.

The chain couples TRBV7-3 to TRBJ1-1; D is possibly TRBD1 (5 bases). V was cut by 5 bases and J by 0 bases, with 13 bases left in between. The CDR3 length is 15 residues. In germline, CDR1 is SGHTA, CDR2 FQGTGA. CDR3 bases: TGTGCCAGCAGCCCCATACCGACAGTGAACACTGAAGCTTTCTTT. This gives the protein CASSPIPTVNTEAFF. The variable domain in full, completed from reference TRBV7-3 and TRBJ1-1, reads GAGVSQTPSNKVTEKGKYVELRCDPISGHTALYWYRQSLGQGPEFLIYFQGTGAADDSGLPNDRFFAVRPEGSVSTLKIQRTERGDSAVYLCASSPIPTVNTEAFFGQGTRLTVV.

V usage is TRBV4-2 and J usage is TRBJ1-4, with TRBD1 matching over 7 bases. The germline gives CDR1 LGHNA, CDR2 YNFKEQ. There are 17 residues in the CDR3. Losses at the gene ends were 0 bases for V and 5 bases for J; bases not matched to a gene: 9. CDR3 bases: TGTGCCAGCAGCCAAGATGGTCCGACAGGGCAAAATGAAAAACTGTTTTTT. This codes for CASSQDGPTGQNEKLFF.

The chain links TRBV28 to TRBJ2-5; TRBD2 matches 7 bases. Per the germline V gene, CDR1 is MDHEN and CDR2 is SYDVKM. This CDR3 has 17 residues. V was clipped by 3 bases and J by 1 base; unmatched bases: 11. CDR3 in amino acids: CASSLPPGGGPQETQYF. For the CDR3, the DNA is TGTGCCAGCAGTTTGCCCCCCGGCGGGGGTCCCCAAGAGACCCAGTACTTC.

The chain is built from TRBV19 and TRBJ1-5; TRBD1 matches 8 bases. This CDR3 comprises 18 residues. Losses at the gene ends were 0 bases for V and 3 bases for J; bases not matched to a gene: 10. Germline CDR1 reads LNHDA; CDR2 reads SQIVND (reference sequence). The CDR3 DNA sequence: TGTGCCAGTAGTATAGACTTCTATCCGGACAGGGTCAATCAGCCCCAGCATTTT. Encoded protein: CASSIDFYPDRVNQPQHF.

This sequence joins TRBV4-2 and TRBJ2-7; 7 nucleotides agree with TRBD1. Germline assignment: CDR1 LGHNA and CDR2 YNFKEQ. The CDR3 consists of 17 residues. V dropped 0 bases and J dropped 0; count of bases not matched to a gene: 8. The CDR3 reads CASSQEIGDRSSYEQYF. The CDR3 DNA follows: TGTGCCAGCAGCCAAGAAATAGGGGACAGAAGCTCCTACGAGCAGTACTTC.

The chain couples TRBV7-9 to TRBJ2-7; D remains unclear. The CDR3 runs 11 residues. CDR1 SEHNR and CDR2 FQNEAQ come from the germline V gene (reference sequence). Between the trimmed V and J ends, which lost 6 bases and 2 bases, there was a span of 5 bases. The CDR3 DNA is TGTGCCAGCAGAAGCACCTACGAGCAGTACTTC. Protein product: CASRSTYEQYF.

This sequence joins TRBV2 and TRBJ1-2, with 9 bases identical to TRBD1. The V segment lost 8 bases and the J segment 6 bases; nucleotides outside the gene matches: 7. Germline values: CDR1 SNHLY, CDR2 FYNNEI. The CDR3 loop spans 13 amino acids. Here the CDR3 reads CASEPDRGDGYTF. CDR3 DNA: TGTGCCAGCGAACCGGACAGGGGTGATGGCTACACCTTC.